This T cell receptor beta chain was captured by sequencing in a study of read filtering for tumor transcriptome and immune sequencing. The library was built from roughly 400 ng RNA with molecular barcoded adaptors for alpha/delta and beta/gamma chains. TCRdb redid the calling of the reads with MiXCR, one entry per CDR3 protein. In the table there are around 41,000 distinct CDR3 sequences, 14% of which are singletons. This clonotype was observed many times. Sequenced material: a population of CD138-negative cells sorted from bone marrow. This clonotype originated in a donor at least 40 years old with multiple myeloma.

CDR3 loop: CASSLGQGVYNEQFF. As DNA, the CDR3 is TGTGCCAGCAGCTTAGGGCAGGGTGTCTACAATGAGCAGTTCTTC. The chain uses TRBV11-2 and TRBJ2-1, with D possibly matching TRBD1 (5 bases). CDR3 length equals 15 residues. The V end was cut by 1 base, the J end by 3 bases, with 10 bases between. Germline CDR1 SGHAT, CDR2 FQNNGV.